Listed here are 26 T cell receptor beta chains from one sample, sequenced in a study of CD8 T cells in Susac syndrome (dated by TCRdb to between 2017 and 2020). To prepare the library, the immunoSEQ multiplex PCR assay was applied. RNA was extracted with the RNeasy kit and roughly 0.45 to 1 ug was reverse transcribed using random hexamers. TCRdb applied fastp at Q25 and MiXCR to the public reads, then kept only in-frame beta chains. Each CDR3 protein appears once, grouped with its most common genes and DNA. The table for this sample lists 200,000 to 250,000 distinct CDR3 sequences; approximately 90% of them were counted only once. The ten largest clones take up around 0.13% of the sample. The specimen was CD8+ T cells from PBMCs. The origin of the receptors is a human donor with multiple sclerosis.

The rearrangement joins TRBV9 to TRBJ2-1; 13 bases agree with TRBD2. Germline CDR1 is SGDLS and CDR2 is YYNGEE. Trimming at V came to 1 base and at J to 5 bases, leaving 3 bases not matched to a gene. The CDR3 extends over 16 amino acids. CDR3 bases: TGTGCCAGCAGCGTAAGGACTAGCGGGAGTAACAATGAGCAGTTCTTC. This sequence encodes CASSVRTSGSNNEQFF.

The V and J genes are TRBV27 and TRBJ2-6, with D perhaps given as TRBD1 or TRBD2 (5 bases each). Per the germline V gene, CDR1 is MNHEY and CDR2 is SMNVEV (reference sequence). V gave up 4 bases and J gave up 5 bases, with 15 bases separating them. The CDR3 consists of 16 residues. CDR3 sequence reads: CASSSGTSPWANVLTF. The DNA of the CDR3 is TGTGCCAGCAGTTCCGGGACGTCTCCCTGGGCCAACGTCCTGACTTTC.

The V gene is TRBV19, the J gene TRBJ2-7; TRBD1 is a possible D gene (5 bases). The CDR3 covers 13 residues. Germline assignment: CDR1 LNHDA and CDR2 SQIVND (reference sequence). The V end was cut by 11 bases, the J end by 6 bases, with 20 bases between. The CDR3 is CAASDRSRGEQYF. CDR3 coding DNA: TGTGCCGCCTCTGACAGATCTCGAGGCGAGCAGTACTTC. The full variable domain, with the rest looked up from reference TRBV19 and TRBJ2-7, is DGGITQSPKYLFRKEGQNVTLSCEQNLNHDAMYWYRQDPGQGLRLIYYSQIVNDFQKGDIAEGYSVSREKKESFPLTVTSAQKNPTAFYLCAASDRSRGEQYFGPGTRLTVT.

This clonotype has a single count. The rearrangement joins TRBV7-9 to TRBJ2-1; no firm D call. V lost 1 base, J lost 8 bases, and 9 bases lay in between. CDR3 length: 13 residues. Germline values: CDR1 SEHNR, CDR2 FQNEAQ (reference sequence). The CDR3 DNA follows: TGTGCCAGCAGCTTAGACGGAGAACATGAGCAGTTCTTC. Its translation: CASSLDGEHEQFF.

The gene calls are TRBV29-1 and TRBJ2-4, with D uncertain. V was cut by 0 bases and J by 0 bases, with 9 bases left in between. This CDR3 region has 15 residues. Germline-derived CDR1 and CDR2 are SQVTM and ANQGSEA. The CDR3 is CSVEDLDLAKNIQYF. DNA for the CDR3: TGCAGCGTTGAAGATCTTGACTTAGCCAAAAACATTCAGTACTTC.

The chain uses TRBV7-2 and TRBJ1-1; TRBD1 might be the D (6 bases). The CDR3 has 13 residues. The V gene's germline CDR1 is SGHTA and CDR2 FQGNSA. Between the trimmed V and J ends, which lost 5 bases and 4 bases, there was a span of 11 bases. CDR3: CASSPQGRTEAFF. DNA for the CDR3: TGTGCCAGCAGCCCTCAGGGGCGCACTGAAGCTTTCTTT.

This rearrangement joins TRBV5-1 to TRBJ1-1; D ambiguous. Germline V gives CDR1 SGHRS, CDR2 YFSETQ. This CDR3 region has 12 residues. Trimming removed 4 bases from V and 4 bases from J, with 8 bases in between. The CDR3 DNA sequence: TGCGCCAGCAGCGGACGGGGCACTGAAGCTTTCTTT. Amino acid sequence: CASSGRGTEAFF.

This rearrangement joins TRBV4-3 to TRBJ2-3; 11 bases align to TRBD2. After removal of 0 bases from V and 4 bases from J, the junction contained 6 bases not matched to a gene. CDR3 length: 17 amino acids. The V gene's germline CDR1 is LGHNA and CDR2 YSLEER. In DNA, the CDR3 is TGCGCCAGCAGCCAAGATTCCCTAGCGGGAGGTTCAGATACGCAGTATTTT. Translating gives CASSQDSLAGGSDTQYF.

This chain links TRBV3-1 with TRBJ2-5; D ambiguous. From germline, CDR1 is LGHDT and CDR2 YNNKEL (reference sequence). The CDR3 runs 13 residues. The germline V and J ends were trimmed by 3 bases and 1 base, with 6 bases remaining between them. The CDR3 DNA reads as TGTGCCAGCAGCCAGGGAATCCAAGAGACCCAGTACTTC. It translates to CASSQGIQETQYF.

CDR3 residues: CASSRFEGGHEQYF. The CDR3 DNA sequence: TGTGCCAGCAGTAGATTCGAAGGGGGTCACGAGCAGTACTTC. V and J are TRBV27 and TRBJ2-7; weak D call: TRBD1 (6 bases). The CDR3 sequence is 14 residues long. Per the germline V gene, CDR1 is MNHEY and CDR2 is SMNVEV (reference sequence). Deletions cut 5 bases from V and 5 bases from J, with 16 bases between.

This clonotype showed up just once. The chain couples TRBV7-2 to TRBJ2-1; 7 nucleotides agree with TRBD2. The V and J ends lost 5 bases and 7 bases, in that order; junction bases with no gene match: 11. Germline V gene sequence: CDR1 SGHTA, CDR2 FQGNSA. This CDR3 is 15 amino acids long. The CDR3 loop is CASSPDGGFGNEQFF. Here the CDR3 DNA reads TGTGCCAGCAGCCCCGACGGGGGGTTCGGTAATGAGCAGTTCTTC. The variable domain in full, with the rest retrieved from reference TRBV7-2 and TRBJ2-1, is GAGVSQSPSNKVTEKGKDVELRCDPISGHTALYWYRQSLGQGLEFLIYFQGNSAPDKSGLPSDRFSAERTGGSVSTLTIQRTQQEDSAVYLCASSPDGGFGNEQFFGPGTRLTVL.

The V call is TRBV7-9, the J call TRBJ2-2; 8 bases are shared with TRBD2. This CDR3 spans 13 amino acids. V shed 4 bases and J 6 bases; nucleotides not matched to a gene: 1. Per germline, CDR1 SEHNR and CDR2 FQNEAQ (reference sequence). Here the CDR3 reads CASSSAGAGELFF. Written as DNA, the CDR3 is TGTGCCAGCAGCTCAGCGGGAGCCGGGGAGCTGTTTTTT.

This chain joins TRBV4-3 and TRBJ2-3; no clear D gene. Germline values: CDR1 LGHNA, CDR2 YSLEER. The CDR3 is made up of 14 amino acids. Trimming left V 4 bases short and J 5 bases short, with 13 bases between. CDR3 residues: CASSPGYWGDTQYF. Written as DNA, the CDR3 is TGCGCCAGCAGCCCAGGATACTGGGGAGATACGCAGTATTTT.

The rearrangement uses TRBV7-8 and TRBJ1-5; tentatively, D is TRBD1 (6 bases). This CDR3 has 13 amino acids. V was clipped by 1 base and J by 14 bases, with 15 bases between them. Germline V gene lookup returns CDR1 SGHVS and CDR2 FQNEAQ. CDR3 in DNA: TGTGCCAGCAGCTTAGATATTCGGGACACCAAGCATTTT. This codes for CASSLDIRDTKHF.

The chain combines TRBV4-1 with TRBJ2-4, with 11 bases that match TRBD2. This CDR3 has 15 residues. The ends lost 2 bases at V and 5 bases at J; junction bases unmatched: 2. The germline V gene encodes CDR1 MGHRA and CDR2 YSYEKL. CDR3 amino acids: CASSQTGLAENIQYF. The CDR3 region has the DNA TGCGCCAGCAGCCAAACGGGACTAGCGGAAAACATTCAGTACTTC.

The V and J genes are TRBV4-1 and TRBJ1-1; TRBD1 is a possible D gene (5 bases). Germline V gene sequence: CDR1 MGHRA, CDR2 YSYEKL. Trimming cost V 8 bases and J 1 base, with 11 bases left between them. CDR3 size: 13 residues. CDR3 sequence: CASLGLTNTEAFF. CDR3 sequence (DNA): TGCGCCAGCCTGGGACTTACGAACACTGAAGCTTTCTTT.

The chain uses TRBV5-4 and TRBJ2-1; D gene ambiguous. Looked up from germline, CDR1 is SGHNT and CDR2 is YYREEE (reference sequence). The CDR3 contains 11 residues. V was trimmed by 4 bases and J by 10 bases, leaving 9 bases between them. The CDR3 DNA is TGTGCCAGCAGCAAGGGTGGGGAGCAGTTCTTC. It specifies CASSKGGEQFF.

The chain is built from TRBV5-4 and TRBJ2-3; 8 nucleotides align to TRBD2. The trim removed 4 bases at V and 2 bases at J, leaving 12 bases unmatched. There are 17 residues in the CDR3. Per the germline V gene, CDR1 is SGHNT and CDR2 is YYREEE (reference sequence). The CDR3 region is CASSRRGGMELTDTQYF. CDR3 DNA: TGTGCCAGCAGCCGACGGGGGGGAATGGAACTCACAGATACGCAGTATTTT. Variable domain in full (rest from reference TRBV5-4 and TRBJ2-3): ETGVTQSPTHLIKTRGQQVTLRCSSQSGHNTVSWYQQALGQGPQFIFQYYREEENGRGNFPPRFSGLQFPNYSSELNVNALELDDSALYLCASSRRGGMELTDTQYFGPGTRLTVL.

CDR3 protein: CASTRGEALETQYF. The CDR3 DNA is TGTGCCAGCACCCGGGGAGAAGCCCTGGAGACCCAGTACTTC. The chain uses TRBV3-1 and TRBJ2-5, with a tentative D call TRBD2 (5 bases). This CDR3 is built from 14 residues. Germline-derived CDR1 and CDR2 are LGHDT and YNNKEL (reference sequence). V shed 7 bases and J shed 5 bases, with 17 bases lying between them.

This chain links TRBV3-1 with TRBJ2-5; the match to TRBD2 covers 10 bases. CDR1 is LGHDT and CDR2 is YNNKEL in the germline V gene (reference sequence). J was trimmed by 2 bases and V by 0 bases; bases with no gene match: 12. CDR3 length: 19 amino acids. The CDR3 DNA follows: TGTGCCAGCAGCCAAGAGGCCTTTGCAGGACTAGCGGAGCAAGAGACCCAGTACTTC. Protein sequence: CASSQEAFAGLAEQETQYF.

The J gene is TRBJ2-7, the V gene TRBV2, with D unresolved. The CDR3 length is 13 residues. The V gene's germline CDR1 is SNHLY and CDR2 FYNNEI. The ends were cut back, 0 bases at V and 4 bases at J, with 7 bases in the middle. The chain's CDR3 is CASSEALTYEQYF. CDR3 in DNA: TGTGCCAGCAGTGAAGCTTTAACATACGAGCAGTACTTC.

The rearrangement links TRBV24-1 to TRBJ2-1; 8 bases fit TRBD2. Germline CDR1 is KGHDR and CDR2 is SFDVKD. The V segment lost 4 bases and the J segment 3 bases; nucleotides outside the gene matches: 7. The length of the CDR3 is 16 residues. CDR3 amino acids: CATSEGAGALYNEQFF. CDR3 nucleotides: TGTGCCACCAGTGAGGGAGCGGGGGCCCTCTACAATGAGCAGTTCTTC.

The genes are TRBV6-5 and TRBJ2-1, with TRBD2 matching over 8 bases. The V and J ends lost 6 bases and 6 bases, in that order; junction bases with no gene match: 10. The CDR3 is 15 residues long. In germline, CDR1 is MNHEY, CDR2 SVGAGI. Here the CDR3 reads CASSLGRAPTNEQFF. The CDR3 DNA sequence: TGTGCCAGCAGCCTCGGGAGGGCTCCCACCAATGAGCAGTTCTTC.

The chain has TRBV21-1 and TRBJ1-2; the table's D call, TRBD1, was not checked against the DNA. TRBV21-1 is a recognized pseudogene. This CDR3 region has 13 residues. The CDR3 region is CASSLRGAGGYTF. CDR3 nucleotides: TGTGCCAGCAGCCTAAGGGGGGCGGGCGGCTACACCTTC.

The V call is TRBV19, the J call TRBJ2-7; weak D call: TRBD2 (5 bases). Trimming stripped 9 bases from V and 7 bases from J, with 13 bases between. Germline CDR1 LNHDA, CDR2 SQIVND (reference sequence). This CDR3 is built from 11 residues. The CDR3 region is CASRYGEEQYF. In DNA, the CDR3 is TGTGCCAGCCGATATGGGGAGGAGCAGTACTTC.

In its sample, this clonotype was seen once. CDR3 nucleotides: TGTGCCAGCAGTTTAAGAGAGAACATGAACACTGAAGCTTTCTTT. The encoded protein is CASSLRENMNTEAFF. The chain combines TRBV27 with TRBJ1-1; D remains ambiguous. Germline V gene lookup returns CDR1 MNHEY and CDR2 SMNVEV (reference sequence). V dropped 2 bases and J dropped 0 bases, with 10 bases sitting between them. There are 15 residues in the CDR3.